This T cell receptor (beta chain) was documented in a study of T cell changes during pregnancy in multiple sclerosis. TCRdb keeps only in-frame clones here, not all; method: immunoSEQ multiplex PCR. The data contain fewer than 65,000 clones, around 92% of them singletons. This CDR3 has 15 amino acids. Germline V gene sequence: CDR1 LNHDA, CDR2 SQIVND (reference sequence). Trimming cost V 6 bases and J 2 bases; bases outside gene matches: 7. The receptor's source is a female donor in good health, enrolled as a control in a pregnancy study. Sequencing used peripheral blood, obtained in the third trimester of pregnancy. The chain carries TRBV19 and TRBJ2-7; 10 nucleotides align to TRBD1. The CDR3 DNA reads TGTGCCAGTAGCTGGGGGACAGGGGAGACCTACGAGCAGTACTTC. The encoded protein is CASSWGTGETYEQYF.